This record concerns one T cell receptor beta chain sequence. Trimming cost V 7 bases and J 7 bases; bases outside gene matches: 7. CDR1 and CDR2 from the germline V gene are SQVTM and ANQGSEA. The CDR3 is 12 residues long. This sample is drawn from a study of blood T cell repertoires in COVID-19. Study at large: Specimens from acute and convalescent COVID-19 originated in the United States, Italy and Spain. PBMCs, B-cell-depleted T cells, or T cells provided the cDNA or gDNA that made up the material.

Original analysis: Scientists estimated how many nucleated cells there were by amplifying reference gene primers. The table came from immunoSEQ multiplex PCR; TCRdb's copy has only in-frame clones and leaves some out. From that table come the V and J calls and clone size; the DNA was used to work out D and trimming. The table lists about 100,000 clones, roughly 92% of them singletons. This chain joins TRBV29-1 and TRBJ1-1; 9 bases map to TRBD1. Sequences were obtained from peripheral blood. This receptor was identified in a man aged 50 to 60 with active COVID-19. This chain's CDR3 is CSGSVGQGEAFF. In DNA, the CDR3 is TGCAGCGGTTCAGTGGGACAGGGTGAAGCTTTCTTT. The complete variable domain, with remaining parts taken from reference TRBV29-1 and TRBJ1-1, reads SAVISQKPSRDICQRGTSLTIQCQVDSQVTMMFWYRQQPGQSLTLIATANQGSEATYESGFVIDKFPISRPNLTFSTLTVSNMSPEDSSIYLCSGSVGQGEAFFGQGTRLTVV.